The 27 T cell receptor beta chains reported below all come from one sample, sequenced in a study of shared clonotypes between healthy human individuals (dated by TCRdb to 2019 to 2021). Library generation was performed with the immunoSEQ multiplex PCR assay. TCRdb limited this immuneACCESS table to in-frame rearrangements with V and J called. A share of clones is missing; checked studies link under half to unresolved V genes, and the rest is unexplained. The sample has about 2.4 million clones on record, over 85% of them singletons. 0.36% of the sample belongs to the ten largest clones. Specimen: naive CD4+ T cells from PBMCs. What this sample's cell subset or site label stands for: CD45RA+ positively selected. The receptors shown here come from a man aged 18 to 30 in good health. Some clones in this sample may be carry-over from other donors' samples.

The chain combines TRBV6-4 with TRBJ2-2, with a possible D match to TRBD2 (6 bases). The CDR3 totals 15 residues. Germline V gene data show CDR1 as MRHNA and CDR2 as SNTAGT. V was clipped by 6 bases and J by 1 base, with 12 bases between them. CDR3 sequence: CASSVEGRNTGELFF. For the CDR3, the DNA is TGTGCCAGCAGCGTGGAGGGAAGGAACACCGGGGAGCTGTTTTTT.

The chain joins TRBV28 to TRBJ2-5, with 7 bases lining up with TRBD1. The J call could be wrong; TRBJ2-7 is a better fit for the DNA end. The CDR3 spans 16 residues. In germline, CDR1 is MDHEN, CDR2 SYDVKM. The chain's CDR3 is CASSFRLRTGTYEQYF. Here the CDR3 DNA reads TGTGCCAGCAGTTTTCGGCTGCGGACAGGAACCTACGAGCAGTACTTC.

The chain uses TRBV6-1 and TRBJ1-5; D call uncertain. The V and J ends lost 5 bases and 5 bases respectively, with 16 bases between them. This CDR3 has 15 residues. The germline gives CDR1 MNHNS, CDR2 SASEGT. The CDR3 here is CASSPPAGGHQPQHF. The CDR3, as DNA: TGTGCCAGCAGTCCTCCGGCAGGAGGGCATCAGCCCCAGCATTTT.

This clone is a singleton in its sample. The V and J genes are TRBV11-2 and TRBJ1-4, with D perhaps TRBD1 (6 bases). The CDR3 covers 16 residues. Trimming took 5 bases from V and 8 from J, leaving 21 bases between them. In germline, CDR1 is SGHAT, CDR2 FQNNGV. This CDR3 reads CASSPLRGHPLEKLFF. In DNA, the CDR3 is TGTGCCAGCAGCCCCCTCCGGGGACACCCTTTGGAAAAACTGTTTTTT.

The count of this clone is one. The CDR3 loop reads CASSLEGVARTFGNEQFF. In nucleotides, the CDR3 is TGTGCCAGCAGCTTAGAGGGGGTGGCCCGGACTTTCGGCAATGAGCAGTTCTTC. This rearrangement joins TRBV7-2 to TRBJ2-1; possibly TRBD1 for D (6 bases). The CDR3 runs 18 residues. Germline-derived CDR1 and CDR2 are SGHTA and FQGNSA. The V gene lost 1 base and the J gene lost 6 bases, with 22 bases spanning the gap. The whole variable domain, filled in from reference TRBV7-2 and TRBJ2-1, reads GAGVSQSPSNKVTEKGKDVELRCDPISGHTALYWYRQSLGQGLEFLIYFQGNSAPDKSGLPSDRFSAERTGGSVSTLTIQRTQQEDSAVYLCASSLEGVARTFGNEQFFGPGTRLTVL.

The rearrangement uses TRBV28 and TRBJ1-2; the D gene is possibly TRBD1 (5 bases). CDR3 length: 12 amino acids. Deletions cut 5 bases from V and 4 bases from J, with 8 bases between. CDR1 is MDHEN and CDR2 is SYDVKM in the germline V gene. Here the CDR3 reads CASSNRFYGYTF. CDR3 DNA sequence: TGTGCCAGCAGTAACAGGTTCTATGGCTACACCTTC.

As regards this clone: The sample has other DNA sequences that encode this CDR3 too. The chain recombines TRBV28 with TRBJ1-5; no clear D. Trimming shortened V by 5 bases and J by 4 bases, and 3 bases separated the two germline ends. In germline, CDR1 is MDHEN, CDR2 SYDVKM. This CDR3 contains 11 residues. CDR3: CASSLNQPQHF. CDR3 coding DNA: TGTGCCAGCAGTCTGAATCAGCCCCAGCATTTT.

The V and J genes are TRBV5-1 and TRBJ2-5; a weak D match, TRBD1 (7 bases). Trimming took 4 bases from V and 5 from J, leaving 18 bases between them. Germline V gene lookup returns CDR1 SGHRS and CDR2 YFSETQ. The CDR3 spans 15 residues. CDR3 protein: CASSVPPGGLETQYF. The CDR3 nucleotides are TGCGCCAGCAGCGTCCCTCCAGGGGGGTTGGAGACCCAGTACTTC.

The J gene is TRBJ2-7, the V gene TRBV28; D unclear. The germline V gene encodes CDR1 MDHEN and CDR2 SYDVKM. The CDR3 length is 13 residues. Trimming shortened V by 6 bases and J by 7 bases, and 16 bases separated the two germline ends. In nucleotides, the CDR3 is TGTGCCAGCAGGCCGGATGGTCTTGGAGAGCAGTACTTC. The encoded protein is CASRPDGLGEQYF. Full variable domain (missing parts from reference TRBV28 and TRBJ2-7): DVKVTQSSRYLVKRTGEKVFLECVQDMDHENMFWYRQDPGLGLRLIYFSYDVKMKEKGDIPEGYSVSREKKERFSLILESASTNQTSMYLCASRPDGLGEQYFGPGTRLTVT.

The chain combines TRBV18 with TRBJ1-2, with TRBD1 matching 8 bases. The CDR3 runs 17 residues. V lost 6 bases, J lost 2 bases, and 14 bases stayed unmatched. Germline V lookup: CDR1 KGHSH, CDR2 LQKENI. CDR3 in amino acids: CASSPNLGTGSNYGYTF. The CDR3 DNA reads TGTGCCAGCTCGCCTAATCTTGGGACAGGTTCGAACTATGGCTACACCTTC.

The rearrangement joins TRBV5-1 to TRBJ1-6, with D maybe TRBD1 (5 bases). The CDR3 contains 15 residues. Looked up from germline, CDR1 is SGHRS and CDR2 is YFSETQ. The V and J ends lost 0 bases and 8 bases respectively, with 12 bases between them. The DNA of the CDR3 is TGCGCCAGCAGCTTGGCAGCCAGCAGGGATTCACCCCTCCACTTT. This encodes CASSLAASRDSPLHF.

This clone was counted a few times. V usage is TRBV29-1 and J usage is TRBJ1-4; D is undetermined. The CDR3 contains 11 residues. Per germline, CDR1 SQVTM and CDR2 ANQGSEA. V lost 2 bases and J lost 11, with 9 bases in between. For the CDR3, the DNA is TGCAGCGTTGAATGGGCGGCTAAACTGTTTTTT. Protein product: CSVEWAAKLFF.

CDR3 sequence reads: CASFGWGAYSYGYTF. CDR3 DNA sequence: TGTGCCAGCTTTGGTTGGGGGGCTTACTCATATGGCTACACCTTC. The rearrangement links TRBV7-9 to TRBJ1-2; D is perhaps TRBD1 (6 bases). The CDR3 is 15 amino acids. The V end lost 8 bases, the J end lost 5 bases, and 21 bases lay between the germline ends. Germline V lookup: CDR1 SEHNR, CDR2 FQNEAQ (reference sequence). Looking up the rest from reference TRBV7-9 and TRBJ1-2 gives the full variable domain: DTGVSQNPRHKITKRGQNVTFRCDPISEHNRLYWYRQTLGQGPEFLTYFQNEAQLEKSRLLSDRFSAERPKGSFSTLEIQRTEQGDSAMYLCASFGWGAYSYGYTFGSGTRLTVV.

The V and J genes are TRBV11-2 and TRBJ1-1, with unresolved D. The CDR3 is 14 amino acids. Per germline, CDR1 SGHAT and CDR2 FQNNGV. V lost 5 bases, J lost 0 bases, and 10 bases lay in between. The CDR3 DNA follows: TGTGCCAGCAGCCCCAGAAACATGAACACTGAAGCTTTCTTT. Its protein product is CASSPRNMNTEAFF.

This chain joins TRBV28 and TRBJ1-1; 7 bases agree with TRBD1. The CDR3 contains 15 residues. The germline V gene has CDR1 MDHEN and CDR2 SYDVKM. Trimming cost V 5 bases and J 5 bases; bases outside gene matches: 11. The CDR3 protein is CASSPGYRGGTEAFF. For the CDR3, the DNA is TGTGCCAGCAGTCCAGGCTACAGGGGAGGTACTGAAGCTTTCTTT.

CDR3 residues: CASSLGQIPETQYF. The CDR3 DNA follows: TGCGCCAGCAGCTTGGGGCAGATACCAGAGACCCAGTACTTC. The V gene is TRBV5-1, the J gene TRBJ2-5; D remains ambiguous. The germline V and J ends were trimmed by 0 bases and 4 bases, with 10 bases remaining between them. CDR3 length equals 14 residues. Germline V gene data show CDR1 as SGHRS and CDR2 as YFSETQ.

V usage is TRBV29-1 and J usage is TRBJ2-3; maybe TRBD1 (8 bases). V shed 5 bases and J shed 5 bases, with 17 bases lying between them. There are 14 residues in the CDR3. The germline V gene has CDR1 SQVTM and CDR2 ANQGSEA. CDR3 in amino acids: CSVRVQGGLDTQYF. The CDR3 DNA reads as TGCAGCGTTCGGGTACAGGGGGGGTTAGATACGCAGTATTTT.

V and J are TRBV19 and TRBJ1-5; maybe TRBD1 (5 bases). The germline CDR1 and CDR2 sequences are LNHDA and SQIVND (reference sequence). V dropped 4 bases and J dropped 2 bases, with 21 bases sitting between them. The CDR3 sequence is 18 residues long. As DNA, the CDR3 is TGTGCCAGTAGTACCCGACTGGGGGGGGGAATGGGCAATCAGCCCCAGCATTTT. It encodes CASSTRLGGGMGNQPQHF.

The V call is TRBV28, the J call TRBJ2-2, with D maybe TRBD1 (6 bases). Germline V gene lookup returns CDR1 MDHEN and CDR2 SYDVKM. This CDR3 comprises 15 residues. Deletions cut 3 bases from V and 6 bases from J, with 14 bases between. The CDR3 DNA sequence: TGTGCCAGCAGTTTCTCTCCAGGGGTAGCCGGGGAGCTGTTTTTT. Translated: CASSFSPGVAGELFF.

The CDR3 coding sequence is TGTGCCAGCAGCCGGACTAGCCCCGGTTATGAGCAGTTCTTC. This sequence encodes CASSRTSPGYEQFF. V and J are TRBV5-6 and TRBJ2-1; 8 bases line up with TRBD2. CDR3 length: 14 amino acids. Per the germline V gene, CDR1 is SGHDT and CDR2 is YYEEEE. The trim removed 4 bases at V and 8 bases at J, leaving 8 bases unmatched.

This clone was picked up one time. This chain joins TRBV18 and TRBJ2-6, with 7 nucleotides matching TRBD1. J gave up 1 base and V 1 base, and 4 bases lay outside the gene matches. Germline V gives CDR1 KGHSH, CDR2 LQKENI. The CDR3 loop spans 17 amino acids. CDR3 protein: CASSPQGAGSGANVLTF. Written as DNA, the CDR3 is TGTGCCAGCTCACCACAGGGGGCTGGGTCTGGGGCCAACGTCCTGACTTTC.

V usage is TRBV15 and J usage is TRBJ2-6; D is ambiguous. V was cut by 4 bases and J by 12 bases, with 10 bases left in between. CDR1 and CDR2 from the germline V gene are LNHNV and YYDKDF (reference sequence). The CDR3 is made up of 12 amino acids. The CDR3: CATSTTPPVLTF. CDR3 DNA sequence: TGTGCCACCAGCACTACTCCCCCCGTCCTGACTTTC.

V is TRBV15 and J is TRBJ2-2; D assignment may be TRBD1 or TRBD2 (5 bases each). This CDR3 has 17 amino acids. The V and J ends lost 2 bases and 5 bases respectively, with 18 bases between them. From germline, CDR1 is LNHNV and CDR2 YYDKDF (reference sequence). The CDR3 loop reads CATSRSRRGGGTGELFF. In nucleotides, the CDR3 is TGTGCCACCAGCAGATCGCGTCGTGGGGGTGGTACCGGGGAGCTGTTTTTT. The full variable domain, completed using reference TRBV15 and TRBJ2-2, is DAMVIQNPRYQVTQFGKPVTLSCSQTLNHNVMYWYQQKSSQAPKLLFHYYDKDFNNEADTPDNFQSRRPNTSFCFLDIRSPGLGDTAMYLCATSRSRRGGGTGELFFGEGSRLTVL.

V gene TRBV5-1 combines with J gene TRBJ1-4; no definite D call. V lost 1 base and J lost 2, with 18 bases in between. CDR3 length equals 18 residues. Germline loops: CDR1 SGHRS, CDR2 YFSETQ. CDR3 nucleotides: TGCGCCAGCAGCTTGACGCCGGCAGGTGTCGGGACTAATGAAAAACTGTTTTTT. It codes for CASSLTPAGVGTNEKLFF.

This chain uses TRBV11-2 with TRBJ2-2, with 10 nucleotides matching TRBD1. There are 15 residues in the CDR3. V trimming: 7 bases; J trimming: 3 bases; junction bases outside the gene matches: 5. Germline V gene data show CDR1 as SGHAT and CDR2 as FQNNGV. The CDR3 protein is CASKRDRGDTGELFF. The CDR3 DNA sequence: TGTGCCAGCAAAAGGGACAGGGGTGACACCGGGGAGCTGTTTTTT.

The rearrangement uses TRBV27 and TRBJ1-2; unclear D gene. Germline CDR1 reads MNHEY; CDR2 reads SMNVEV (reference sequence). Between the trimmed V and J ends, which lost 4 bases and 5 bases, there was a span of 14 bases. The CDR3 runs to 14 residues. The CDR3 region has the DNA TGTGCCAGCAGTTACGGGATGGGATGGTATGGCTACACCTTC. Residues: CASSYGMGWYGYTF.

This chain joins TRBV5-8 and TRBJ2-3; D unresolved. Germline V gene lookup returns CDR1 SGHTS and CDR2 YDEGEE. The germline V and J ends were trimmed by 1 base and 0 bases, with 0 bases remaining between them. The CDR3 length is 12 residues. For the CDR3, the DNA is TGTGCCAGCAGCTTGAGCACAGATACGCAGTATTTT. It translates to CASSLSTDTQYF.